The clone carrying this T cell receptor (beta chain) has ten or more counts. The target antigen is unknown. Trimming took 2 bases from V and 3 from J, leaving 13 bases between them. The germline CDR1 and CDR2 sequences are GTSNPN and SVGIG (reference sequence). CDR3 length: 15 residues. What was amplified from RNA transcripts were TCR beta CDR3 regions. During a first-round RT-PCR of the TCR CDR3, the HTBI primer set was used. TCRdb re-called the multiplex PCR reads through MiXCR, storing one row per CDR3 protein. The sample consists of about 600,000 distinct CDR3 sequences, around 15% of them appearing once. These data originate in a study of T cells in Graves' hyperthyroidism and ophthalmopathy. Findings of the study overall: A model of 13 V-J pairs discriminated ophthalmopathy from stable hyperthyroidism. Ophthalmopathy prediction by the model preceded onset by a median about 6 months.

Patients were excluded for uncontrolled infection, other autoimmune disease, pregnancy or lactation. Fresh peripheral blood, around 9.5 ml, yielded the PBMCs. Sequencing was done on a sample of blood. The gene calls are TRBV30 and TRBJ2-2, with D possibly matching TRBD2 (6 bases). This clonotype was obtained from a middle-aged woman with Graves' ophthalmopathy. CDR3 nucleotides: TGTGCCTGGAGTTCCACCGGGACTCACACCGGGGAGCTGTTTTTT. Translating it yields CAWSSTGTHTGELFF. Supplemented by reference TRBV30 and TRBJ2-2, the full variable domain reads SQTIHQWPATLVQPVGSPLSLECTVEGTSNPNLYWYRQAAGRGLQLLFYSVGIGQISSEVPQNLSASRPQDRQFILSSKKLLLSDSGFYLCAWSSTGTHTGELFFGEGSRLTVL.